This TCR beta chain was documented in a study of PD-1 blockade in classical Hodgkin lymphoma. In the study overall: Patients had nivolumab dosed at 3 mg/kg, delivered intravenously every 2 weeks.

Relapse after autologous stem cell transplantation occurred in every patient, and brentuximab vedotin exposure varied. Using immunoSEQ multiplex PCR, the repertoire was profiled, and TCRdb retains in-frame clones only, with some absent. The profile shows under 25,000 clones, around three quarters of them singletons. This CDR3 contains 15 residues. This TCR came from a human donor with classical Hodgkin lymphoma. The genes are TRBV21-1 and TRBJ1-2; TRBD1, as called in the table, went unchecked against the DNA. TRBV21-1 is a pseudogene segment. Sequencing used peripheral blood mononuclear cells (PBMCs), obtained before the second cycle of nivolumab. The CDR3: CASRVGYRKTYGYTF. The CDR3 nucleotides are TGTGCCAGCAGGGTGGGCTACAGAAAGACCTATGGCTACACCTTC.